These 20 T cell receptor beta chains share one sample of origin, sequenced in a study of blood T cell repertoires in COVID-19. Sequencing was performed with immunoSEQ multiplex PCR; in TCRdb, only in-frame clones are kept and a portion is missing. The sample gives about 120,000 clones, 75% to 90% of which show up once; approximately 2.5% is in the top ten. The specimen was peripheral blood. All receptors come from a man under 40 with acute or convalescent COVID-19.

This clone was observed once. This chain links TRBV2 with TRBJ1-2; 8 bases line up with TRBD1. The CDR3 consists of 14 residues. Germline V lookup: CDR1 SNHLY, CDR2 FYNNEI. The V gene end was trimmed by 7 bases and the J gene end by 3 bases; junction bases not matched to a gene: 7. The CDR3 DNA sequence: TGTGCCAGCACTCTCCAGGGACAGGACTATGGCTACACCTTC. This codes for CASTLQGQDYGYTF.

The rearrangement uses TRBV4-1 and TRBJ2-3; tentative D call: TRBD2 (5 bases). This CDR3 spans 14 amino acids. Germline CDR1 and CDR2: MGHRA and YSYEKL. Trimming removed 2 bases from V and 2 bases from J, with 8 bases in between. CDR3 nucleotides: TGCGCCAGCAGCCAATTGCGGGTCACAGATACGCAGTATTTT. This gives the protein CASSQLRVTDTQYF.

This chain joins TRBV3-1 (or the pseudogene TRBV3-2) and TRBJ2-7; 7 bases agree with TRBD2. This CDR3 has 15 residues. The J segment lost 4 bases and the V segment lost 1 base, leaving 7 bases of the junction unmatched. In germline, CDR1 is LGHDT, CDR2 YNNKEL (reference sequence). CDR3 nucleotide sequence: TGTGCCAGCAGCCAAGGGGGCGGGAGCGGATACGAGCAGTACGTC. Protein: CASSQGGGSGYEQYV.

This chain joins TRBV20-1 and TRBJ2-3; 7 nucleotides line up with TRBD2. V trimming: 6 bases; J trimming: 1 base; junction bases outside the gene matches: 10. CDR3 length: 15 amino acids. Germline loops: CDR1 DFQATT, CDR2 SNEGSKA (reference sequence). CDR3 in amino acids: CSASGLGRGTDTQYF. DNA of the CDR3: TGCAGTGCCAGTGGACTAGGTAGGGGCACAGATACGCAGTATTTT.

The chain uses TRBV6-6 and TRBJ2-7; 10 nucleotides line up with TRBD1. There are 13 residues in the CDR3. Germline values: CDR1 MNHNY, CDR2 SVGAGI (reference sequence). J lost 6 bases, V lost 6 bases, and 5 bases had no gene match. The CDR3 nucleotides are TGTGCCAGCAGCAAGACAGGGGGCGGCGAGCAGTACGTC. Amino acids: CASSKTGGGEQYV.

The V call is TRBV5-1, the J call TRBJ2-1; 7 bases align to TRBD2. Germline V gene lookup returns CDR1 SGHRS and CDR2 YFSETQ. V gave up 0 bases and J gave up 9 bases; unmatched junction bases: 9. The CDR3 spans 15 residues. As DNA, the CDR3 is TGCGCCAGCAGCTTGGGTGGCGGGAGCGGAAGTGAGCAGTTCTTC. Amino acids: CASSLGGGSGSEQFF.

This clone has just one count. The CDR3 protein is CASSPGTGGLYGYTF. The CDR3 DNA follows: TGTGCCAGCAGTCCCGGGACAGGGGGTCTCTATGGCTACACCTTC. The chain uses TRBV27 and TRBJ1-2; TRBD1 aligns across 11 bases. Germline V gene lookup returns CDR1 MNHEY and CDR2 SMNVEV (reference sequence). The CDR3 is made up of 15 amino acids. V shed 5 bases, J shed 4 bases, and the junction held 6 bases outside the gene matches.

The table lists this clone with a few counts. The chain links TRBV19 to TRBJ1-5; D uncertain. Trimming took off 4 bases at V and 1 base at J, with 11 bases between the two ends. Germline assignment: CDR1 LNHDA and CDR2 SQIVND (reference sequence). The CDR3 sequence is 15 residues long. The CDR3 region is CASSKGGRSNQPQHF. As DNA, the CDR3 is TGTGCCAGTAGTAAGGGAGGGAGGAGCAATCAGCCCCAGCATTTT.

This rearrangement joins TRBV7-6 to TRBJ1-6; D remains ambiguous. This CDR3 is 15 amino acids long. Germline-derived CDR1 and CDR2 are SGHVS and FNYEAQ. V was cut by 8 bases and J by 7 bases, with 18 bases left in between. The CDR3 sequence: CASWLQPGGNSPLHF. The CDR3 DNA reads TGTGCCAGCTGGCTACAGCCGGGCGGGAATTCACCCCTCCACTTT.

The sample holds one count of this clone. The CDR3 is CAWTIGGNTEAFF. In DNA, the CDR3 is TGTGCCTGGACCATAGGGGGGAACACTGAAGCTTTCTTT. This rearrangement joins TRBV30 to TRBJ1-1, with D perhaps TRBD1 (6 bases). The CDR3 contains 13 residues. Per the germline V gene, CDR1 is GTSNPN and CDR2 is SVGIG (reference sequence). V was trimmed by 4 bases and J by 1 base, leaving 10 bases between them.

This clone came up a few times. This chain connects TRBV5-6 to TRBJ1-6, with D possibly TRBD1 on 5 matching bases. V gave up 6 bases and J gave up 1 base, with 8 bases separating them. The CDR3 runs 14 residues. Germline CDR1 SGHDT, CDR2 YYEEEE. The CDR3 DNA reads TGTGCCAGCACCCAGGGTTCCTATAATTCACCCCTCCACTTT. This gives the protein CASTQGSYNSPLHF.

V usage is TRBV29-1 and J usage is TRBJ1-1, with a tentative D call TRBD1 (6 bases). Germline CDR1 and CDR2: SQVTM and ANQGSEA. Trimming removed 4 bases at V and 6 bases at J, with 15 bases between. This CDR3 comprises 13 residues. CDR3 in amino acids: CSVGETGGAEAFF. The CDR3 region has the DNA TGCAGCGTTGGAGAGACAGGTGGGGCTGAAGCTTTCTTT. Filled out from reference TRBV29-1 and TRBJ1-1, the complete variable domain reads SAVISQKPSRDICQRGTSLTIQCQVDSQVTMMFWYRQQPGQSLTLIATANQGSEATYESGFVIDKFPISRPNLTFSTLTVSNMSPEDSSIYLCSVGETGGAEAFFGQGTRLTVV.

In nucleotides, the CDR3 is TGTGCCAGCAGCAGAGCTAACTATGGCTACACCTTC. Its translation is CASSRANYGYTF. The gene calls are TRBV5-8 and TRBJ1-2; D uncertain. V was shortened by 4 bases and J by 0 bases, with 4 bases between the two germline ends. Germline V gene data show CDR1 as SGHTS and CDR2 as YDEGEE. This CDR3 comprises 12 residues. The full variable domain, its missing parts supplied by reference TRBV5-8 and TRBJ1-2, is EAGVTQSPTHLIKTRGQQATLRCSPISGHTSVYWYQQALGLGLQFLLWYDEGEERNRGNFPPRFSGRQFPNYSSELNVNALELEDSALYLCASSRANYGYTFGSGTRLTVV.

This chain uses TRBV3-1 (or the pseudogene TRBV3-2) with TRBJ2-5; the match to TRBD1 covers 12 bases. The CDR3 has 16 residues. Germline V gene sequence: CDR1 LGHDT, CDR2 YNNKEL (reference sequence). V dropped 4 bases and J dropped 5; count of bases not matched to a gene: 8. This CDR3 is CASSPGTGGVWETQYF. In DNA, the CDR3 is TGTGCCAGCAGCCCCGGGACAGGGGGCGTCTGGGAGACCCAGTACTTC.

The sample holds one count of this clone. The genes are TRBV6-5 and TRBJ1-1; D is perhaps TRBD1 (6 bases). Germline V lookup: CDR1 MNHEY, CDR2 SVGAGI. V was clipped by 2 bases and J by 3 bases, with 13 bases between them. The CDR3 has 15 residues. CDR3 DNA sequence: TGTGCCAGCAGTTACGGGGGCCACCAGGACACTGAAGCTTTCTTT. Its protein product is CASSYGGHQDTEAFF.

The V and J genes are TRBV7-2 and TRBJ2-1; TRBD2 matches at 12 bases. Trimming removed 3 bases from V and 10 bases from J; junction bases left unmatched: 10. Germline assignment: CDR1 SGHTA and CDR2 FQGNSA. This CDR3 is 16 amino acids long. The DNA of the CDR3 is TGTGCCAGCAGCTTCGATCGACTAGCGGGAGTTAGAGAGCAGTTCTTC. This codes for CASSFDRLAGVREQFF.

This rearrangement joins TRBV6-5 to TRBJ1-2; maybe TRBD1 (6 bases). This CDR3 has 14 amino acids. V gave up 6 bases and J gave up 8 bases, with 19 bases separating them. Germline lookup yields CDR1 MNHEY and CDR2 SVGAGI. The CDR3 sequence is CASSDPPGGLGYTF. CDR3 nucleotide sequence: TGTGCCAGCAGCGATCCACCGGGGGGGCTCGGCTACACCTTC.

V is TRBV2 and J is TRBJ2-7; D is perhaps TRBD1 (5 bases). The germline CDR1 and CDR2 sequences are SNHLY and FYNNEI. The CDR3 covers 14 residues. V was cut by 3 bases and J by 6 bases, with 15 bases left in between. The CDR3 nucleotides are TGTGCCAGCAGTGACCAGGGCCAATCGTGCGAGCAGTACGTC. As protein: CASSDQGQSCEQYV.

The chain recombines TRBV12-3 or TRBV12-4 with TRBJ2-2; TRBD2 might be the D (6 bases). The CDR3 loop spans 13 amino acids. V lost 6 bases and J 7 bases, leaving 12 bases between the germline ends. CDR3 coding DNA: TGTGCCAGCAGCGTTACCGGGGGCGGGGAGCTGTTTTTT. This translates into CASSVTGGGELFF.

The chain carries TRBV5-4 and TRBJ2-2, with TRBD1 as a possible D gene (6 bases). This CDR3 region has 16 residues. The V end lost 4 bases, the J end lost 2 bases, and 15 bases lay between the germline ends. The V gene's germline CDR1 is SGHNT and CDR2 YYREEE (reference sequence). The CDR3 loop is CASSLGAGANTGELFF. DNA for the CDR3: TGTGCCAGCAGCCTGGGGGCAGGCGCTAACACCGGGGAGCTGTTTTTT. The full variable domain, its missing parts supplied by reference TRBV5-4 and TRBJ2-2, is ETGVTQSPTHLIKTRGQQVTLRCSSQSGHNTVSWYQQALGQGPQFIFQYYREEENGRGNFPPRFSGLQFPNYSSELNVNALELDDSALYLCASSLGAGANTGELFFGEGSRLTVL.